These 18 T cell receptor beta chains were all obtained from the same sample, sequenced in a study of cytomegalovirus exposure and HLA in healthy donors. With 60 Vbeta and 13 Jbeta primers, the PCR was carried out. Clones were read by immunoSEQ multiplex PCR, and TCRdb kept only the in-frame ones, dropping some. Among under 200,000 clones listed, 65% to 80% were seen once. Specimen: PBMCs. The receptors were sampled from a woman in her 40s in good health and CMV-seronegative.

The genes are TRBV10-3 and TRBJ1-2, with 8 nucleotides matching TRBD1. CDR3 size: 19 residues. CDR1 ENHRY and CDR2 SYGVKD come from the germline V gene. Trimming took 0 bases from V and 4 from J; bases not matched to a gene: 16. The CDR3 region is CAISESTQRSQGAGYGYTF. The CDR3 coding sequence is TGTGCCATCAGTGAGTCGACTCAAAGGTCCCAGGGGGCCGGCTATGGCTACACCTTC.

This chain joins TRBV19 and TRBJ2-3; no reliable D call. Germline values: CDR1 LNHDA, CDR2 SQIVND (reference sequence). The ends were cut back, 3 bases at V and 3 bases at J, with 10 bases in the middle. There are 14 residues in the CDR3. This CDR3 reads CASSINFRTDTQYF. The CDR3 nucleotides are TGTGCCAGTAGTATCAATTTTCGGACAGATACGCAGTATTTT.

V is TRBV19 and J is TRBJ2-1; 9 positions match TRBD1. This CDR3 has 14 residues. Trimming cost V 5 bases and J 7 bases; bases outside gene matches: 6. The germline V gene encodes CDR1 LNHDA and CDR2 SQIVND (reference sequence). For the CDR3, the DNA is TGTGCCAGTAGTCTCCGGACAGGGGTGAATGAGCAGTTCTTC. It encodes CASSLRTGVNEQFF.

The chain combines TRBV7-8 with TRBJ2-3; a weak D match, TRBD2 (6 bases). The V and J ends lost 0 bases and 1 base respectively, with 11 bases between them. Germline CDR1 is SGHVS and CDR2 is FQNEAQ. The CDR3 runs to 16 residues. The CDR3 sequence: CASSLARVAGTDTQYF. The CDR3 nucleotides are TGTGCCAGCAGCTTAGCGAGGGTAGCGGGCACAGATACGCAGTATTTT.

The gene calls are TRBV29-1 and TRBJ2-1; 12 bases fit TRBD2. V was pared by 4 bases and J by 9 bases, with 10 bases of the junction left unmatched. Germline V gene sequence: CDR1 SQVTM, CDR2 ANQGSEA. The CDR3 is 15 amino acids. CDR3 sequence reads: CSVGSLAGGRSEQFF. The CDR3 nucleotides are TGCAGCGTTGGGTCGCTAGCGGGGGGGCGTAGTGAGCAGTTCTTC.

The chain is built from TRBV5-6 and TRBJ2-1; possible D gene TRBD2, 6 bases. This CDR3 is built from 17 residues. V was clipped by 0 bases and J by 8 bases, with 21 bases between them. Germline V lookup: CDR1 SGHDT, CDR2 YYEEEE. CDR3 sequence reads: CASSLVNRPGRLDEQFF. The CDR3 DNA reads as TGTGCCAGCAGCTTGGTAAATCGGCCAGGGAGGCTCGATGAGCAGTTCTTC. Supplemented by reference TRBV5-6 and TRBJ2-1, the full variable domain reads DAGVTQSPTHLIKTRGQQVTLRCSPKSGHDTVSWYQQALGQGPQFIFQYYEEEERQRGNFPDRFSGHQFPNYSSELNVNALLLGDSALYLCASSLVNRPGRLDEQFFGPGTRLTVL.

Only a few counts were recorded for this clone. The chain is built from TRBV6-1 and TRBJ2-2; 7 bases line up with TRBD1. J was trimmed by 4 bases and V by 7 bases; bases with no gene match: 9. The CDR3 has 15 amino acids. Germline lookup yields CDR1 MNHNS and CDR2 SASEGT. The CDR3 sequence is CASTFDREVTGELFF. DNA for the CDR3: TGTGCCAGCACTTTCGACAGGGAAGTCACCGGGGAGCTGTTTTTT.

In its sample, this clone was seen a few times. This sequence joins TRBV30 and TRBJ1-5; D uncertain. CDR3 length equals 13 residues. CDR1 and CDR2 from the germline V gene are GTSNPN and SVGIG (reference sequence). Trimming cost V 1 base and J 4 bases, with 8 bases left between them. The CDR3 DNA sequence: TGTGCCTGGAGTGATACGGGAAATCAGCCCCAGCATTTT. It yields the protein CAWSDTGNQPQHF. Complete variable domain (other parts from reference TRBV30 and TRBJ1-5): SQTIHQWPATLVQPVGSPLSLECTVEGTSNPNLYWYRQAAGRGLQLLFYSVGIGQISSEVPQNLSASRPQDRQFILSSKKLLLSDSGFYLCAWSDTGNQPQHFGDGTRLSIL.

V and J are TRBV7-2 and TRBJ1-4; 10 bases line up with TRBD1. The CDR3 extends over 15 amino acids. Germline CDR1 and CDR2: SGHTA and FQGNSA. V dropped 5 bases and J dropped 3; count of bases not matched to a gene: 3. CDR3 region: CASSRDRGSNEKLFF. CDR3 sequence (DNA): TGTGCCAGCAGCCGGGACAGGGGATCTAATGAAAAACTGTTTTTT. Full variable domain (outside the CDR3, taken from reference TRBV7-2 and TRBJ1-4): GAGVSQSPSNKVTEKGKDVELRCDPISGHTALYWYRQSLGQGLEFLIYFQGNSAPDKSGLPSDRFSAERTGGSVSTLTIQRTQQEDSAVYLCASSRDRGSNEKLFFGSGTQLSVL.

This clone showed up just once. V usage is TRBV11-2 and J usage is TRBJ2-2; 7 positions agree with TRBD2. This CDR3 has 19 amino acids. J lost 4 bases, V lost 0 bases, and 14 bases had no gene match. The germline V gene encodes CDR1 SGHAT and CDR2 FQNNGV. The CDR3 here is CASSLEKGTAGEGTGELFF. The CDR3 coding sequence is TGTGCCAGCAGCTTAGAGAAGGGGACGGCGGGAGAGGGCACCGGGGAGCTGTTTTTT.

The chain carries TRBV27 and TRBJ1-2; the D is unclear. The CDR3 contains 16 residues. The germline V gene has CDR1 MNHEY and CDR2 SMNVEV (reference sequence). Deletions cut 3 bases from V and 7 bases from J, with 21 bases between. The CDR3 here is CASSFQRKPGGRGYTF. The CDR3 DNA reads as TGTGCCAGCAGTTTCCAACGAAAACCGGGCGGGCGTGGCTACACCTTC.

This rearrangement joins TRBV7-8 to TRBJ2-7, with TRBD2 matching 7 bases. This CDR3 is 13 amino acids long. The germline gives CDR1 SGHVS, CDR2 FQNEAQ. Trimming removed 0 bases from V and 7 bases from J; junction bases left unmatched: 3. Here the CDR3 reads CASSLAGGREQYF. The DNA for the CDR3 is TGTGCCAGCAGCTTAGCGGGAGGGAGGGAGCAGTACTTC.

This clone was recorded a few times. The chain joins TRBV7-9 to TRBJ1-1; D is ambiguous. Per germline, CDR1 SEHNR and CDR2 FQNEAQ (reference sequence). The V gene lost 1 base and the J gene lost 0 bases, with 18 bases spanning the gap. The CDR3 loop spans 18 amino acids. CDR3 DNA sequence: TGTGCCAGCAGCTTAGGAAGGGCCGGGAGCGGAATGAACACTGAAGCTTTCTTT. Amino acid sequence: CASSLGRAGSGMNTEAFF.

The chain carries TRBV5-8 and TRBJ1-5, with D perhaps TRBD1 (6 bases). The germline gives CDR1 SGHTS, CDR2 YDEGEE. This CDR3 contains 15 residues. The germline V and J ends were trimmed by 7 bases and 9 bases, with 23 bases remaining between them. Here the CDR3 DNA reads TGTGCCAGCTTCCAGGACAGTCCCAGTCTTTCGCCCCAGCATTTT. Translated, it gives CASFQDSPSLSPQHF.

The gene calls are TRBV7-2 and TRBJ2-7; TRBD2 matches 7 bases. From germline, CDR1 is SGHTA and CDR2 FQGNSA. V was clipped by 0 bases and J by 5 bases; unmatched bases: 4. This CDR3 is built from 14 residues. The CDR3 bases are TGTGCCAGCAGCTTAGCGGGAGGGAGCCACGAGCAGTACTTC. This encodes CASSLAGGSHEQYF.

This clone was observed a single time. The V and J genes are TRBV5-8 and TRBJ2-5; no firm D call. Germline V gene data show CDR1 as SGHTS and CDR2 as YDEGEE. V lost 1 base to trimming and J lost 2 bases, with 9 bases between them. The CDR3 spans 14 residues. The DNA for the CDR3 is TGTGCCAGCAGCTTGCAGCCAGCGCAAGAGACCCAGTACTTC. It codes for CASSLQPAQETQYF.

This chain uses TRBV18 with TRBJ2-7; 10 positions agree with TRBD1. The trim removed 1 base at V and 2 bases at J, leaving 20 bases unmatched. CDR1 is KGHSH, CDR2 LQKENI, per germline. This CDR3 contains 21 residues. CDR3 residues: CASSPRSGQGVSGQTPYEQYF. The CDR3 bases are TGTGCCAGCTCACCACGATCTGGACAGGGGGTTAGCGGGCAAACCCCCTACGAGCAGTACTTC.

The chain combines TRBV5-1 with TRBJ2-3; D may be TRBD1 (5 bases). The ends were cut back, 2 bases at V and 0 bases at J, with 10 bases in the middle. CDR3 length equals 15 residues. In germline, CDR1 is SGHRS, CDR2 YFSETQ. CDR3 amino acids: CASSFPGQSTDTQYF. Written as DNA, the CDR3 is TGCGCCAGCAGCTTCCCCGGACAAAGCACAGATACGCAGTATTTT.